This T cell receptor beta chain was identified in a study of early T cells in non-severe SARS-CoV-2 infection. Turning to the study itself: It was bulk RNA from unsorted whole blood that was sequenced, and the chains were unpaired.

In this sample, this clonotype turned up a few times. Tagging with unique molecular identifiers was applied to individual cDNA molecules. TCRdb re-analysed the 5' RACE reads in MiXCR, keeping a single row per CDR3 protein. The sample lists tens of thousands of distinct CDR3 sequences, 13% occurring once. The V and J ends lost 4 bases and 4 bases respectively, with 16 bases between them. The germline CDR1 and CDR2 sequences are SGHVS and FNYEAQ. This CDR3 comprises 16 residues. The chain recombines TRBV7-6 with TRBJ2-2; perhaps D is TRBD1 or TRBD2 (5 bases each). The TCR originated in an adult who was a healthcare worker with PCR-confirmed SARS-CoV-2 infection or an uninfected control (not recorded which). The sample in question was whole blood, obtained at baseline. The CDR3, as DNA: TGTGCCAGCAGCTCCCCGGGGCTTGGGGGCACCGGGGAGCTGTTTTTT. As protein: CASSSPGLGGTGELFF.